This is a list of T cell receptor beta chains from one sample in a study of blood T cell repertoires in COVID-19. Data came from immunoSEQ multiplex PCR; TCRdb stores just in-frame clones and leaves some out. Of some 120,000 clones listed, around 90% are singletons. The sequenced sample was peripheral blood. The receptors come from a man aged 60 to 75 with COVID-19, enrolled during active disease. The CDR3 runs from the conserved cysteine through the conserved F or W. The order of the fields is D gene, clone size, J gene, V gene, CDR3 protein, CDR3 DNA. D genes are given only for firm matches. Not all rows give a size; the values are once, few, many and, for expanded clones, a class.

>-|-|TRBJ2-5|TRBV24-1
CATSDLRGGGQETQYF
TGTGCCACCAGTGATTTGCGGGGAGGAGGCCAAGAGACCCAGTACTTC
>-|-|TRBJ2-1|TRBV5-1
CASSLGRSSYNEQFF
TGCGCCAGCAGCTTGGGACGGAGCTCCTACAATGAGCAGTTCTTC
>-|-|TRBJ1-3|TRBV9
CASSVGEGAGNTIYF
TGTGCCAGCAGCGTAGGGGAGGGCGCCGGAAACACCATATATTTT
>-|-|TRBJ1-1|TRBV13
CASSLLGDRNTEAFF
TGTGCCAGCAGCTTACTCGGGGATCGGAACACTGAAGCTTTCTTT
>TRBD2|-|TRBJ2-5|TRBV5-1
CASSSNSGEETQYF
TGCGCCAGCAGCTCAAATAGCGGGGAAGAGACCCAGTACTTC
>-|-|TRBJ1-1|TRBV5-1
CASSSLTGNTEAFF
TGCGCCAGCAGCTCCTTAACAGGGAACACTGAAGCTTTCTTT
>TRBD1|-|TRBJ2-1|TRBV6-5
CASRWTGTGNEQFF
TGTGCCAGCAGGTGGACAGGGACCGGCAATGAGCAGTTCTTC
>TRBD2|-|TRBJ2-1|TRBV29-1
CSVGKTSGNEQFF
TGCAGCGTTGGGAAGACTAGCGGCAATGAGCAGTTCTTC
>-|-|TRBJ2-3|TRBV6-1
CASSESPLATRPRKF
TGTGCCAGCAGTGAATCGCCGTTAGCGACTCGGCCGCGGAAATTT
>TRBD1|few|TRBJ2-7|TRBV7-9
CASSLRDSREYF
TGTGCCAGCAGCCTTAGGGACAGCCGGGAGTACTTC
>TRBD2|once|TRBJ2-2|TRBV2
CASRGLAVSNTGELFF
TGTGCCAGCCGGGGACTAGCGGTCTCGAACACCGGGGAGCTGTTTTTT
>-|-|TRBJ2-7|TRBV5-1
CASSDTGYEQYF
TGCGCCAGCAGCGATACAGGCTACGAGCAGTACTTC
>TRBD2|-|TRBJ2-7|TRBV4-2
CASSQKREGTYEQYF
TGTGCCAGCAGCCAAAAGCGGGAGGGAACCTACGAGCAGTACTTC
>TRBD1|-|TRBJ1-2|TRBV5-1
CASSPATGQIVYGYTF
TGCGCCAGCAGCCCTGCAACGGGACAGATTGTCTATGGCTACACCTTC
>TRBD1|-|TRBJ1-6|TRBV28
CASSSYPTGFPSKGNSPLHF
TGTGCCAGCAGTTCCTACCCGACAGGGTTTCCCTCCAAAGGGAATTCACCCCTCCACTTT
>-|-|TRBJ1-1|TRBV7-9
CASSLQRQDTEAFF
TGTGCCAGCAGCCTCCAAAGACAGGACACTGAAGCTTTCTTT
>-|-|TRBJ1-5|TRBV2
CASRARQGYNQPQHF
TGTGCCAGCAGGGCGCGTCAGGGTTACAATCAGCCCCAGCATTTT
>TRBD1|-|TRBJ2-7|TRBV19
CASSTYGTGVAYEQYF
TGTGCCAGTAGTACCTATGGGACAGGGGTTGCCTACGAGCAGTACTTC
>TRBD2|once|TRBJ2-5|TRBV19
CASSIDLAAGEQTQYF
TGTGCCAGTAGTATAGATCTAGCCGCGGGAGAGCAGACCCAGTACTTC
>-|-|TRBJ2-3|TRBV30
CAWSVRAGSDTQYF
TGTGCCTGGAGTGTACGGGCAGGGTCGGATACGCAGTATTTT
>-|-|TRBJ1-1|TRBV5-8
CASSFIREAFF
TGTGCCAGCAGCTTTATCAGGGAAGCTTTCTTT
>TRBD2|-|TRBJ2-1|TRBV3-1/TRBV3-2
CASSPLAGGPEQFF
TGTGCCAGCAGCCCCCTAGCGGGAGGACCCGAGCAGTTCTTC
>-|-|TRBJ1-1|TRBV18
CASSPPGGIMNTEAFF
TGTGCCAGCTCACCCCCGGGGGGGATCATGAACACTGAAGCTTTCTTT
>TRBD2|-|TRBJ2-2|TRBV9
CASSVRWTSISGELFF
TGTGCCAGCAGCGTACGGTGGACTAGCATCAGCGGGGAGCTGTTTTTT
>-|-|TRBJ1-1|TRBV11-2
CASSLDRSSSNTEAFF
TGTGCCAGCAGCTTAGATCGGAGCAGCTCGAACACTGAAGCTTTCTTT
>TRBD1|-|TRBJ2-5|TRBV24-1
CATRDRGNRETQYF
TGTGCCACCAGGGACAGGGGCAACCGGGAGACCCAGTACTTC
>-|-|TRBJ1-3|TRBV30
CAWSVGEAGNTIYF
TGTGCCTGGAGTGTTGGCGAGGCTGGAAACACCATATATTTT
>TRBD2|-|TRBJ2-7|TRBV3-1/TRBV3-2
CASSHREGSYEQYF
TGTGCCAGCAGCCACAGGGAGGGTTCTTACGAGCAGTACTTC
>-|-|TRBJ1-2|TRBV5-6
CASSFRPGYGYTF
TGTGCCAGCAGCTTCCGGCCGGGGTATGGCTACACCTTC
>TRBD1|-|TRBJ2-7|TRBV5-1
CASSWDSSYEQYF
TGCGCCAGCAGCTGGGACAGCTCCTACGAGCAGTACTTC
>TRBD2|-|TRBJ2-1|TRBV4-2
CASRVGGGRAPYNEQFF
TGTGCCAGCAGAGTGGGGGGTGGGAGGGCCCCCTACAATGAGCAGTTCTTC
>TRBD1|-|TRBJ1-1|TRBV12-5
CASGRGQGMNTEAFF
TGTGCTAGTGGCCGTGGACAGGGCATGAACACTGAAGCTTTCTTT
>-|few|TRBJ2-5|TRBV2
CASKVGEAPQETQYF
TGTGCCAGCAAGGTCGGGGAGGCTCCCCAAGAGACCCAGTACTTC